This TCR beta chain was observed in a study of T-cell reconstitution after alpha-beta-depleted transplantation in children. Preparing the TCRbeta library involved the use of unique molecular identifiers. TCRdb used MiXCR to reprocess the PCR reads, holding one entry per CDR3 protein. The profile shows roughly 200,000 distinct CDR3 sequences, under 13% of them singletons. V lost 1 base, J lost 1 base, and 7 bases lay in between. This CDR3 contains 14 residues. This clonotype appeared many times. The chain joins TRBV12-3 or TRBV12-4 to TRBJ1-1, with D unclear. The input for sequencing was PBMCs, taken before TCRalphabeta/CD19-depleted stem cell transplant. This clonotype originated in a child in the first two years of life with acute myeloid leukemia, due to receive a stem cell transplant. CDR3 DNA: TGTGCCAGCAGTTTAGTTGCAGCGAACACTGAAGCTTTCTTT. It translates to CASSLVAANTEAFF.